The 25 T cell receptor beta chains given below trace back to one sample, sequenced in a study of blood T cell repertoires in COVID-19. Produced via immunoSEQ multiplex PCR; TCRdb's table is partial and in-frame only. The sample includes about 28,000 clones, approximately 90% of them seen just once. Sequenced input: peripheral blood. The receptors originated from a human donor in a cohort sampled during active COVID-19.

The V call is TRBV7-2, the J call TRBJ2-4, with TRBD1 identical over 8 bases. This CDR3 has 13 amino acids. Per the germline V gene, CDR1 is SGHTA and CDR2 is FQGNSA. The V segment lost 4 bases and the J segment 6 bases; nucleotides outside the gene matches: 2. The CDR3 is CASSSDRGNIQYF. As DNA, the CDR3 is TGTGCCAGCAGCTCAGACAGGGGAAACATTCAGTACTTC.

The V gene is TRBV14, the J gene TRBJ2-3; 9 bases agree with TRBD1. CDR1 is SGHDN and CDR2 is FVKESK in the germline V gene. This CDR3 region has 13 residues. Trimming took 2 bases from V and 8 from J; bases not matched to a gene: 2. For the CDR3, the DNA is TGTGCCAGCAGCCAACCGACAGGGGGTACGCAGTATTTT. This gives the protein CASSQPTGGTQYF.

J is TRBJ1-6 and V is TRBV12-3 or TRBV12-4; TRBD1 agrees at 8 bases. V lost 6 bases and J lost 13; bases outside the gene matches: 8. This CDR3 spans 13 amino acids. CDR3 sequence reads: CASSQRQGWPLHF. For the CDR3, the DNA is TGTGCCAGCAGCCAACGACAGGGGTGGCCCCTCCACTTT.

For the CDR3, the DNA is TGTGCCAGCTCGTGGGGTAAAGCGGGAGTTTGGGAGCAGTACTTC. The encoded protein is CASSWGKAGVWEQYF. The V and J genes are TRBV6-5 and TRBJ2-7, with 8 bases lining up with TRBD2. This CDR3 region has 15 residues. CDR1 and CDR2 from the germline V gene are MNHEY and SVGAGI. J lost 7 bases, V lost 8 bases, and 16 bases had no gene match.

CDR3 sequence: CASSLSGLGNQPQHF. In DNA form, the CDR3 reads TGCGCCAGCAGCTTGTCAGGGTTAGGCAATCAGCCCCAGCATTTT. This chain uses TRBV5-1 with TRBJ1-5; D perhaps matches TRBD1 (5 bases). Germline CDR1 and CDR2: SGHRS and YFSETQ. The V end lost 1 base, the J end lost 2 bases, and 10 bases lay between the germline ends. CDR3 length: 15 residues.

V gene TRBV5-1 combines with J gene TRBJ2-7; 8 bases align to TRBD2. V was clipped by 6 bases and J by 4 bases; unmatched bases: 9. The germline V gene encodes CDR1 SGHRS and CDR2 YFSETQ. This CDR3 is 14 amino acids long. The CDR3 spells CASNPTSGIYEQYF. CDR3 bases: TGCGCCAGCAATCCAACTAGCGGAATTTACGAGCAGTACTTC.

CDR3 sequence: CSASSEGQGHYGYTF. CDR3 in DNA: TGCAGTGCTAGTTCGGAGGGACAGGGACATTATGGCTACACCTTC. The chain has TRBV20-1 and TRBJ1-2; 9 bases line up with TRBD1. This CDR3 is 15 amino acids long. Germline V lookup: CDR1 DFQATT, CDR2 SNEGSKA (reference sequence). Trimming removed 3 bases from V and 5 bases from J; junction bases left unmatched: 10.

The V gene is TRBV24-1, the J gene TRBJ2-5, with TRBD1 as a possible D gene (6 bases). Germline CDR1 and CDR2: KGHDR and SFDVKD. V lost 4 bases and J 2 bases, leaving 7 bases between the germline ends. CDR3 size: 13 residues. CDR3 DNA sequence: TGTGCCACCAGTGAAGGACAGCAAGAGACCCAGTACTTC. Its protein product is CATSEGQQETQYF.

The chain combines TRBV5-4 with TRBJ2-3; 9 positions agree with TRBD1. The CDR3 has 14 amino acids. J was trimmed by 9 bases and V by 3 bases; bases with no gene match: 8. Germline CDR1 reads SGHNT; CDR2 reads YYREEE (reference sequence). As DNA, the CDR3 is TGTGCCAGCAGCTATGGACAGGGGAGGGGAACGCAGTATTTT. Translation: CASSYGQGRGTQYF.

This sequence joins TRBV25-1 and TRBJ1-5; D is uncertain. Germline assignment: CDR1 MGHDK and CDR2 SYGVNS. Trimming cost V 6 bases and J 7 bases, with 10 bases left between them. This CDR3 has 12 residues. The CDR3 DNA reads TGTGCCAGCAGAGGTACAGAACAGCCCCAGCATTTT. Its protein product is CASRGTEQPQHF.

The rearrangement links TRBV7-9 to TRBJ2-1, with a possible D match to TRBD2 (7 bases). V lost 1 base and J 3 bases, leaving 13 bases between the germline ends. Germline V gene data show CDR1 as SEHNR and CDR2 as FQNEAQ (reference sequence). The CDR3 contains 16 residues. CDR3 protein: CASSLGGGLRYNEQFF. The CDR3 nucleotides are TGTGCCAGCAGCTTAGGGGGGGGCCTACGCTACAATGAGCAGTTCTTC.

Regarding this clone: The sample carries other DNA sequences with the same CDR3. The J gene is TRBJ2-7, the V gene TRBV7-9; weak D call: TRBD1 (6 bases). Looked up from germline, CDR1 is SEHNR and CDR2 is FQNEAQ (reference sequence). Trimming took 1 base from V and 5 from J, leaving 18 bases between them. The CDR3 is made up of 16 amino acids. DNA of the CDR3: TGTGCCAGCAGCTTAGTATCCCCAACAGGGCGGCACGAGCAGTACTTC. Encoded protein: CASSLVSPTGRHEQYF. The entire variable domain, with the rest obtained from reference TRBV7-9 and TRBJ2-7, is as follows: DTGVSQNPRHKITKRGQNVTFRCDPISEHNRLYWYRQTLGQGPEFLTYFQNEAQLEKSRLLSDRFSAERPKGSFSTLEIQRTEQGDSAMYLCASSLVSPTGRHEQYFGPGTRLTVT.

This CDR3 is CASSLTAEPYSGANVLTF. Here the CDR3 DNA reads TGTGCCAGCTCTTTGACGGCGGAGCCTTACTCTGGGGCCAACGTCCTGACTTTC. V gene TRBV2 combines with J gene TRBJ2-6; D call uncertain. Germline CDR1 SNHLY, CDR2 FYNNEI. Between the trimmed V and J ends, which lost 8 bases and 0 bases, there was a span of 20 bases. CDR3 length: 18 amino acids.

The CDR3 DNA is TGCGCCAGCAGCCAAGAGAGACAGACCGGGGAGCTGTTTTTT. It yields the protein CASSQERQTGELFF. This chain uses TRBV4-3 with TRBJ2-2, with D tentatively TRBD1 (5 bases). This CDR3 is built from 14 residues. Germline CDR1 and CDR2: LGHNA and YSLEER. With 0 bases removed from V and 5 bases from J, the gap between germline ends came to 7 bases.

The chain links TRBV12-5 to TRBJ1-2; 7 positions agree with TRBD1. CDR3 length: 13 residues. With 4 bases clipped from V and 1 base from J, the junction kept 0 bases outside the gene matches. Germline CDR1 reads LGHNT; CDR2 reads FRNRAP. CDR3 protein: CASGSGGNYGYTF. CDR3 nucleotides: TGTGCTAGTGGTTCAGGGGGTAACTATGGCTACACCTTC. Drawing the rest from reference TRBV12-5 and TRBJ1-2, the complete variable domain is DARVTQTPRHKVTEMGQEVTMRCQPILGHNTVFWYRQTMMQGLELLAYFRNRAPLDDSGMPKDRFSAEMPDATLATLKIQPSEPRDSAVYFCASGSGGNYGYTFGSGTRLTVV.

V and J are TRBV18 and TRBJ2-7; TRBD1 matches 7 bases. This CDR3 has 15 amino acids. Per the germline V gene, CDR1 is KGHSH and CDR2 is LQKENI. Trimming cost V 5 bases and J 3 bases; bases outside gene matches: 10. The CDR3 sequence is CASSSLETGNYEQYF. The DNA for the CDR3 is TGTGCCAGCTCATCGCTCGAGACAGGGAACTACGAGCAGTACTTC.

V and J are TRBV19 and TRBJ1-1, with unresolved D. CDR1 and CDR2 (germline): LNHDA, SQIVND (reference sequence). This CDR3 has 13 amino acids. V was shortened by 3 bases and J by 7 bases, with 12 bases between the two germline ends. The CDR3 DNA sequence: TGTGCCAGTAGTATGGTAGTTGGTGGTGAAGCTTTCTTT. This encodes CASSMVVGGEAFF. Together with reference TRBV19 and TRBJ1-1, the CDR3 gives the full variable domain: DGGITQSPKYLFRKEGQNVTLSCEQNLNHDAMYWYRQDPGQGLRLIYYSQIVNDFQKGDIAEGYSVSREKKESFPLTVTSAQKNPTAFYLCASSMVVGGEAFFGQGTRLTVV.

The J gene is TRBJ1-6, the V gene TRBV27; TRBD1 aligns across 9 bases. Germline loops: CDR1 MNHEY, CDR2 SMNVEV (reference sequence). Trimming at V came to 5 bases and at J to 9 bases, leaving 8 bases not matched to a gene. The CDR3 extends over 15 amino acids. The CDR3 DNA follows: TGTGCCAGCAGTCGGACCGGGACAGGGACTTCACCCCTCCACTTT. It yields the protein CASSRTGTGTSPLHF.

The chain joins TRBV6-2 or TRBV6-3 to TRBJ2-7; 7 nucleotides line up with TRBD1. The CDR3 length is 15 residues. Germline V gives CDR1 MNHEY, CDR2 SVGEGT. The V segment lost 2 bases and the J segment 4 bases; nucleotides outside the gene matches: 8. CDR3 protein: CASSYPQGSSYEQYF. CDR3 in DNA: TGTGCCAGCAGTTACCCACAGGGGTCGAGTTACGAGCAGTACTTC.

The chain employs TRBV9 and TRBJ2-7; D uncertain. V was cut by 0 bases and J by 2 bases, with 15 bases left in between. The CDR3 has 16 residues. Germline CDR1 SGDLS, CDR2 YYNGEE. Written as DNA, the CDR3 is TGTGCCAGCAGCGTAGATCCGACAACAACAACCTACGAGCAGTACTTC. Encoded protein: CASSVDPTTTTYEQYF.

The CDR3 reads CASSAAGTGINTQYF. CDR3 sequence (DNA): TGTGCCAGCAGCGCGGCCGGGACAGGGATAAATACGCAGTATTTT. This chain uses TRBV11-3 with TRBJ2-3, with 9 nucleotides matching TRBD1. The CDR3 loop spans 15 amino acids. The trim removed 5 bases at V and 7 bases at J, leaving 10 bases unmatched. Germline V CDR1 and CDR2: SGHNT, YENEEA.

The V and J genes are TRBV4-1 and TRBJ1-1; possible D gene TRBD1, 5 bases. This CDR3 has 15 amino acids. Germline-derived CDR1 and CDR2 are MGHRA and YSYEKL. Trimming removed 1 base at V and 8 bases at J, with 17 bases between. The CDR3 bases are TGCGCCAGCAGCCAAGTATCTAGGGGCCAACGCGAAGCTTTCTTT. As protein: CASSQVSRGQREAFF.

The V call is TRBV6-4, the J call TRBJ2-7; no firm D call. Germline loops: CDR1 MRHNA, CDR2 SNTAGT. CDR3 length: 19 amino acids. V lost 0 bases, J lost 4 bases, and 25 bases lay in between. The CDR3 DNA reads as TGTGCCAGCAGTGACTCGGAGACCTCCGGGTCCGTTTTTTTTTACGAGCAGTACTTC. It encodes CASSDSETSGSVFFYEQYF.

This chain joins TRBV10-1 and TRBJ2-1; TRBD2 matches 7 bases. The V segment lost 0 bases and the J segment 7 bases; nucleotides outside the gene matches: 6. CDR1 is WNHNN, CDR2 SYGVQD, per germline (reference sequence). This CDR3 is 15 amino acids long. Here the CDR3 DNA reads TGCGCCAGCAGTGAGTCGTGGGGGGGGTGGAATGAGCAGTTCTTC. It yields the protein CASSESWGGWNEQFF.

CDR3 DNA sequence: TGTGCCAGCAGTACCCGGGACAGGGGGTTCTACGAGCAGTACTTC. It encodes CASSTRDRGFYEQYF. This sequence joins TRBV28 and TRBJ2-7; 11 nucleotides line up with TRBD1. V shed 5 bases and J 3 bases; nucleotides not matched to a gene: 6. The CDR3 length is 15 residues. CDR1 and CDR2 from the germline V gene are MDHEN and SYDVKM.